The rows below give T cell receptor beta chains drawn from one sample of a study of blood T cell repertoires in COVID-19. Only in-frame clones appear in the TCRdb table, and some are missing; sequencing was by immunoSEQ multiplex PCR. The sample has under 85,000 clones; about four fifths are singletons. Sequenced material: peripheral blood. The source is a man in his fifties with active COVID-19. CDR3s include the opening cysteine and the closing phenylalanine or tryptophan. A D gene is named only where the DNA matches it firmly.

TRBV7-3	NA	TRBJ2-1	CASSKGLHADEQFF
TRBV3-1/TRBV3-2	TRBD2	TRBJ2-3	CASSTGTSGRRTDTQYF
TRBV30	NA	TRBJ1-2	CAWSGGAGYGYTF
TRBV2	NA	TRBJ1-2	CASLGTSYGYTF
TRBV5-1	TRBD2	TRBJ2-7	CASSIGLAGSVYEQYF
TRBV4-1	TRBD2	TRBJ2-2	CASRQHSGENTGELFF
TRBV12-5	NA	TRBJ1-1	CASGLPAGSEAFF
TRBV5-1	NA	TRBJ2-3	CASSLQLGKTDTQYF
TRBV10-2	TRBD1	TRBJ2-4	CASRKGQAPGLAKNIQYF
TRBV27	NA	TRBJ2-1	CASSFWRDGEQFF
TRBV5-5	TRBD1	TRBJ1-2	CASSPGQGAHYGYTF
TRBV18	TRBD1	TRBJ2-2	CASSPRVPGQSPFTGELFF
TRBV12-3/TRBV12-4	NA	TRBJ1-2	CASSLIGVGYTF
TRBV20-1	NA	TRBJ2-7	CSASREVHSYEQYF
TRBV9	TRBD2	TRBJ2-3	CASSSRTRSDTQYF
TRBV10-2	TRBD2	TRBJ2-2	CASRLAGGRTGELFF
TRBV19	NA	TRBJ2-1	CASSYESSYNEQFF
TRBV27	NA	TRBJ1-4	CASSLGDNQEKLFF
TRBV18	TRBD2	TRBJ2-3	CASSPNGGDTQYF
TRBV7-9	TRBD1	TRBJ1-2	CASSLIRDRGYGYTF
TRBV13	NA	TRBJ2-2	CASSPRMVNGELFF
TRBV9	NA	TRBJ2-3	CASSYEWTDTQYF
TRBV13	NA	TRBJ2-2	CASRSWRRGTNTGELFF
TRBV2	NA	TRBJ1-6	CASSERRGSPLHF
TRBV29-1	NA	TRBJ2-3	CSVDENTQYF
TRBV19	TRBD2	TRBJ2-3	CASSSSGTSGRNTQYF
TRBV19	TRBD1	TRBJ1-2	CASSILTRRTGLNYGYTF
TRBV12-3/TRBV12-4	NA	TRBJ1-4	CASRTSGGEKLFF
TRBV28	TRBD2	TRBJ2-2	CASSFSSGTNTGELFF
TRBV5-1	NA	TRBJ2-2	CASSLVSDGTGELFF
TRBV5-5	NA	TRBJ1-4	CASSLRGNEKLFF
TRBV18	NA	TRBJ1-6	CASSQGIYNSPLHF